Shown below are 23 T cell receptor beta chains from a single sample sequenced in a study of T cells after yellow fever vaccination. TCRdb reprocessed the 5' RACE reads via MiXCR and lists one record per CDR3 protein. The sample lists hundreds of thousands of distinct CDR3 sequences, roughly 14% occurring once. The specimen comprised PBMCs, sampled on the day of the yellow fever booster vaccination. Every receptor here comes from a man younger than 40 who received the YFV17D yellow fever vaccine.

The chain uses TRBV7-2 and TRBJ2-7, with TRBD2 matching 10 bases. V lost 0 bases and J lost 4; bases outside the gene matches: 15. Germline V gives CDR1 SGHTA, CDR2 FQGNSA. The CDR3 has 19 amino acids. For the CDR3, the DNA is TGTGCCAGCAGCTTAGCTACTAGCAATCTAGCGGGAGTCGGGTACGAGCAGTACTTC. Translated, it gives CASSLATSNLAGVGYEQYF.

This clonotype appeared a few times. This rearrangement joins TRBV29-1 to TRBJ2-6; 7 positions agree with TRBD2. Unmatched junction bases numbered 1, after V lost 5 bases and J lost 3 bases. This CDR3 has 13 residues. The germline V gene encodes CDR1 SQVTM and CDR2 ANQGSEA. The CDR3 region is CSVREVGANVLTF. CDR3 sequence (DNA): TGCAGCGTTCGGGAGGTTGGGGCCAACGTCCTGACTTTC.

The chain couples TRBV7-9 to TRBJ1-4; 7 bases are a match to TRBD1. In germline, CDR1 is SEHNR, CDR2 FQNEAQ (reference sequence). The length of the CDR3 is 14 residues. The junction had 7 bases not matched to a gene; V was cut back by 4 bases and J by 8 bases. The CDR3 here is CASSSPTGWEKLFF. The CDR3 region has the DNA TGTGCCAGCAGCTCACCGACAGGGTGGGAAAAACTGTTTTTT.

The V call is TRBV12-5, the J call TRBJ2-2, with 8 bases fitting TRBD1. Losses at the gene ends were 5 bases for V and 7 bases for J; bases not matched to a gene: 3. Germline V lookup: CDR1 LGHNT, CDR2 FRNRAP. The CDR3 extends over 13 amino acids. The CDR3 region is CASGDRGGGELFF. DNA for the CDR3: TGTGCTAGTGGTGACAGGGGCGGCGGGGAGCTGTTTTTT.

This clonotype has ten or more counts. This rearrangement joins TRBV4-2 to TRBJ2-1; D is uncertain. V was shortened by 0 bases and J by 7 bases, with 13 bases between the two germline ends. Germline CDR1 is LGHNA and CDR2 is YNFKEQ. CDR3 length: 15 residues. As DNA, the CDR3 is TGTGCCAGCAGCCAAGACGGGCCATCCTTGAATGAGCAGTTCTTC. As protein: CASSQDGPSLNEQFF.

The V call is TRBV7-2, the J call TRBJ1-1; possible D gene TRBD1, 5 bases. CDR3 length equals 17 residues. Germline CDR1 is SGHTA and CDR2 is FQGNSA. Trimming took 7 bases from V and 0 from J, leaving 21 bases between them. CDR3 coding DNA: TGTGCCAGCAAGGACCCTTGGGGGTCCCTTATGAACACTGAAGCTTTCTTT. Its translation is CASKDPWGSLMNTEAFF.

This clonotype was observed a few times. This sequence joins TRBV29-1 and TRBJ2-7; possibly TRBD1 for D (6 bases). The V end lost 7 bases, the J end lost 4 bases, and 17 bases lay between the germline ends. The CDR3 runs 13 residues. Germline V lookup: CDR1 SQVTM, CDR2 ANQGSEA. The CDR3 DNA reads as TGCAGCGCTTTACCAGGGGTCGGGTACGAGCAGTACTTC. Protein: CSALPGVGYEQYF.

The chain carries TRBV29-1 and TRBJ1-2, with D possibly TRBD1 on 5 matching bases. The CDR3 extends over 13 amino acids. Looked up from germline, CDR1 is SQVTM and CDR2 is ANQGSEA. V was cut by 6 bases and J by 4 bases, with 15 bases left in between. The CDR3 sequence is CSVVVQESYGYTF. The DNA of the CDR3 is TGCAGCGTAGTGGTACAGGAAAGCTATGGCTACACCTTC. Full variable domain (rest looked up from reference TRBV29-1 and TRBJ1-2): SAVISQKPSRDICQRGTSLTIQCQVDSQVTMMFWYRQQPGQSLTLIATANQGSEATYESGFVIDKFPISRPNLTFSTLTVSNMSPEDSSIYLCSVVVQESYGYTFGSGTRLTVV.

V usage is TRBV3-1 and J usage is TRBJ1-4, with 7 bases aligning to TRBD1. Germline CDR1 LGHDT, CDR2 YNNKEL (reference sequence). CDR3 length: 14 residues. V shed 8 bases and J 5 bases; nucleotides not matched to a gene: 8. CDR3 loop: CASSTGVPNEKLFF. The CDR3 DNA follows: TGTGCCAGCTCTACAGGGGTGCCAAATGAAAAACTGTTTTTT.

At least ten counts were recorded for this clonotype. J is TRBJ2-7 and V is TRBV12-3 or TRBV12-4, with unresolved D. CDR3 length: 11 amino acids. V lost 3 bases, J lost 8 bases, and 8 bases lay in between. In DNA form, the CDR3 reads TGTGCCAGCAGTTTTCTAACGCAGCAGTACTTC. Protein: CASSFLTQQYF.

In its sample, this clonotype was seen a few times. This chain joins TRBV6-2 or TRBV6-3 and TRBJ2-7; D not certain. Germline V gene data show CDR1 as MNHEY and CDR2 as SVGEGT. Trimming removed 0 bases from V and 6 bases from J, with 3 bases in between. The CDR3 covers 11 residues. The CDR3 DNA reads as TGTGCCAGCAGTTACTCGACCGAGCAGTACTTC. It codes for CASSYSTEQYF.

This clonotype was observed many times. This sequence joins TRBV7-2 and TRBJ2-2, with TRBD2 as a possible D gene (5 bases). From germline, CDR1 is SGHTA and CDR2 FQGNSA. The length of the CDR3 is 14 residues. The V gene lost 3 bases and the J gene lost 4 bases, with 9 bases spanning the gap. The CDR3 DNA reads as TGTGCCAGCAGCTTCGGGGTCGTCACCGGGGAGCTGTTTTTT. Translating gives CASSFGVVTGELFF.

This rearrangement joins TRBV12-3 or TRBV12-4 to TRBJ2-2; 8 positions match TRBD1. The CDR3 loop spans 15 amino acids. Unmatched junction bases numbered 10, after V lost 7 bases and J lost 6 bases. The CDR3 DNA reads TGTGCCAGCACCACCCAGGCAGGGGGCTCCGGGGAGCTGTTTTTT. Translated: CASTTQAGGSGELFF.

This sequence joins TRBV10-3 and TRBJ2-5; the match to TRBD1 covers 8 bases. This CDR3 region has 14 residues. The V gene end was trimmed by 4 bases and the J gene end by 2 bases; junction bases not matched to a gene: 3. The germline gives CDR1 ENHRY, CDR2 SYGVKD. This CDR3 is CAISGGTGQETQYF. The DNA for the CDR3 is TGTGCCATCAGTGGAGGGACAGGACAAGAGACCCAGTACTTC.

This clonotype was counted only a few times. This chain uses TRBV5-1 with TRBJ1-1; D gene ambiguous. Germline CDR1 reads SGHRS; CDR2 reads YFSETQ. The CDR3 length is 14 residues. V lost 3 bases, J lost 1 base, and 10 bases lay in between. The CDR3 DNA is TGCGCCAGCAGCTGGGTTCGTGGGAACACTGAAGCTTTCTTT. Translation gives CASSWVRGNTEAFF.

This clonotype was found a few times. The chain uses TRBV30 and TRBJ2-1; D unresolved. The CDR3 is 13 amino acids. Germline V CDR1 and CDR2: GTSNPN, SVGIG (reference sequence). V lost 0 bases to trimming and J lost 10 bases, with 13 bases between them. In nucleotides, the CDR3 is TGTGCCTGGAGTGTACATAACGGCGGCGAGCAGTTCTTC. Residues: CAWSVHNGGEQFF.

The chain joins TRBV2 to TRBJ1-3; possibly TRBD1 for D (5 bases). Trimming took 8 bases from V and 5 from J, leaving 16 bases between them. CDR1 is SNHLY and CDR2 is FYNNEI in the germline V gene. CDR3 size: 14 residues. For the CDR3, the DNA is TGTGCCAGCCGGGAGGGGACGGCAAGAAACACCATATATTTT. Amino acid sequence: CASREGTARNTIYF.

This chain links TRBV7-2 with TRBJ2-5, with 9 bases aligning to TRBD1. Germline lookup yields CDR1 SGHTA and CDR2 FQGNSA. The CDR3 runs 16 residues. The V gene end was trimmed by 4 bases and the J gene end by 4 bases; junction bases not matched to a gene: 10. This chain's CDR3 is CASSSRDRVPPETQYF. The CDR3 DNA reads as TGTGCCAGCAGCTCCCGGGACAGGGTCCCCCCAGAGACCCAGTACTTC.

This clonotype came up a few times. This sequence joins TRBV4-1 and TRBJ2-7; D gene unclear. Between the trimmed V and J ends, which lost 0 bases and 3 bases, there was a span of 6 bases. Germline V gives CDR1 MGHRA, CDR2 YSYEKL. The CDR3 is made up of 13 amino acids. This CDR3 is CASSQEGFYEQYF. For the CDR3, the DNA is TGCGCCAGCAGCCAAGAGGGGTTCTACGAGCAGTACTTC.

This clonotype showed up many times. This chain joins TRBV7-8 and TRBJ2-1, with D possibly being TRBD1 (6 bases). Germline V gene lookup returns CDR1 SGHVS and CDR2 FQNEAQ. V was shortened by 0 bases and J by 0 bases, with 12 bases between the two germline ends. CDR3 size: 17 residues. The CDR3 here is CASSLAQTGSSYNEQFF. The CDR3 DNA reads TGTGCCAGCAGCTTAGCTCAGACAGGAAGCTCCTACAATGAGCAGTTCTTC.

This clonotype was recorded at least ten times. This chain joins TRBV12-3 or TRBV12-4 and TRBJ2-2; D may be TRBD1 (5 bases). The length of the CDR3 is 13 residues. Trimming shortened V by 6 bases and J by 6 bases, and 11 bases separated the two germline ends. CDR3 residues: CASSLRGAGELFF. The CDR3 coding sequence is TGTGCCAGCAGCTTAAGGGGCGCCGGGGAGCTGTTTTTT.

This chain joins TRBV7-3 and TRBJ2-4; D tentatively fits TRBD1 or TRBD2 (5 bases each). This CDR3 comprises 12 residues. V was trimmed by 5 bases and J by 8 bases, leaving 10 bases between them. From germline, CDR1 is SGHTA and CDR2 FQGTGA. The CDR3 DNA reads TGTGCCAGCAGCACTAGGGGAGACATTCAGTACTTC. Amino acids: CASSTRGDIQYF.

This clonotype has more than one count but fewer than ten. This sequence joins TRBV10-3 and TRBJ2-3; D unresolved. Trimming pared 3 bases from V and 4 bases from J, leaving 11 bases between. The CDR3 is 14 residues long. CDR1 and CDR2 (germline): ENHRY, SYGVKD. The CDR3 loop is CAISDPNLADTQYF. CDR3 coding DNA: TGTGCCATCAGTGACCCGAACCTCGCAGATACGCAGTATTTT.